These T cell receptor beta chains were read from a single sample in a study of prognosis after radiotherapy for stage I lung cancer. TCRdb redid the calling of the multiplex PCR reads with MiXCR, one entry per CDR3 protein. The sample holds around 16,000 distinct CDR3 sequences, more than 35% seen once. The input for sequencing was PBMCs, taken before or after stereotactic body radiation therapy (not recorded which). These receptors all stem from a donor aged 50 or older with non-small cell lung cancer. The CDR3 runs from the conserved cysteine through the conserved F or W.

v_gene: TRBV5-1
CDR3aa: CASSLSGAPGANEQFF

v_gene: TRBV6-4
CDR3aa: CASSLDRDTEAFF

v_gene: TRBV6-1
CDR3aa: CASRTGTTDYNEQFF

v_gene: TRBV6-2/TRBV6-3
CDR3aa: CASSESGVKNEQYF

v_gene: TRBV6-1
CDR3aa: CASSKGGAGKNIQYF

v_gene: TRBV5-8
CDR3aa: CASSAGVHFNQPQHF

v_gene: TRBV6-1
CDR3aa: CASSEDAARGLAQYF

v_gene: TRBV5-1
CDR3aa: CASSLGPSGQETQYF

v_gene: TRBV7-9
CDR3aa: CASSFTGNEQFF

v_gene: TRBV7-9
CDR3aa: CASSSVLFHEQFF

v_gene: TRBV11-2
CDR3aa: CASSPLTSSETQYF

v_gene: TRBV5-4
CDR3aa: CASTQGSGREQFF

v_gene: TRBV6-4
CDR3aa: CASILQSGENSPLHF

v_gene: TRBV12-3/TRBV12-4
CDR3aa: CASSFSAGELFF

v_gene: TRBV19
CDR3aa: CATTSGRGGRGVDTQYF

v_gene: TRBV28
CDR3aa: CAVFGAGGPNEQFF

v_gene: TRBV6-1
CDR3aa: CASREYDRARLDSPLHF

v_gene: TRBV18
CDR3aa: CASSPRRSTGELFF

v_gene: TRBV20-1
CDR3aa: CSAPGGETQYF

v_gene: TRBV6-1
CDR3aa: CASSEWGQANTEAFF

v_gene: TRBV5-6
CDR3aa: CASSFGGGPQETQYF

v_gene: TRBV7-9
CDR3aa: CATEDSSEKLFF

v_gene: TRBV28
CDR3aa: CARSQLEQAPPTEEQYF

v_gene: TRBV25-1
CDR3aa: CASSEGQGRNQPQHF

v_gene: TRBV28
CDR3aa: CVSSAWGWPDTGELFF

v_gene: TRBV15
CDR3aa: CATSVGTGIFQPQHF

v_gene: TRBV30
CDR3aa: CAWVHSGGINTWELFF

v_gene: TRBV9
CDR3aa: CASSRSGRDTGELFF

v_gene: TRBV20-1
CDR3aa: CSASLGLANSGEQFF

v_gene: TRBV6-1
CDR3aa: CASIPGYTYEQYF